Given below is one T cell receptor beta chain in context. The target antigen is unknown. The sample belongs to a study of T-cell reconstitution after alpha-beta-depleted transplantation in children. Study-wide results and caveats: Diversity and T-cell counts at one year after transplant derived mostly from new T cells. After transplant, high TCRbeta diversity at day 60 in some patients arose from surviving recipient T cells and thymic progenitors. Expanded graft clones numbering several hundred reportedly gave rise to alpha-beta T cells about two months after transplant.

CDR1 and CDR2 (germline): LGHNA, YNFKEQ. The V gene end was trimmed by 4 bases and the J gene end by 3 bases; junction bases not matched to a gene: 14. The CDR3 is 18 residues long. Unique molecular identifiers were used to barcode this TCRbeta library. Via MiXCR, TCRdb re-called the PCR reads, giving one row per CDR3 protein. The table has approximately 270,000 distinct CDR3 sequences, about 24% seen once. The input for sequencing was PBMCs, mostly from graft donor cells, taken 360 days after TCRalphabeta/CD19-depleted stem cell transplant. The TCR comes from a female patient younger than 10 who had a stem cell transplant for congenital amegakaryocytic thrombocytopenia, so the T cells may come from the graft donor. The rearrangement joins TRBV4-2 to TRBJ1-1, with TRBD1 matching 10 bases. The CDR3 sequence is CASSPTSGTGAVYTEAFF. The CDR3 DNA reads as TGTGCCAGCAGCCCGACCTCCGGGACAGGGGCCGTTTACACTGAAGCTTTCTTT.